This is a list of T cell receptor beta chains from one sample in a study of tumor and adjacent non-tumor tissue in lung cancer. MiXCR was run by TCRdb on the multiplex PCR reads, yielding one entry per CDR3 protein. The table shows over 85,000 distinct CDR3 sequences, with 84% occurring only once. The sample comprised lung tumor tissue. These receptors were collected from a man in his sixties or seventies with non-small cell lung cancer. The CDR3 runs from the conserved cysteine through the conserved F or W. A D gene is named only where the DNA matches it firmly. The size entry is marked missing in some rows and otherwise reads once, few, many or a size class.

clone_size: -; v_call: TRBV24-1; d_call: -; j_call: TRBJ2-3; cdr3_aa: CATSDRLVGVTDTQYF; cdr3_nt: TGTGCCACCAGTGATCGACTAGTGGGAGTTACAGATACGCAGTATTTT
clone_size: -; v_call: TRBV6-5; d_call: TRBD1; j_call: TRBJ1-2; cdr3_aa: CASSRMRNGTGGGYTF; cdr3_nt: TGTGCCAGCAGTCGGATGCGGAACGGGACAGGTGGAGGCTACACCTTC
clone_size: -; v_call: TRBV10-1; d_call: -; j_call: TRBJ1-1; cdr3_aa: CASNPWDTETFF; cdr3_nt: TGCGCCAGCAATCCTTGGGATACTGAAACTTTCTTT
clone_size: many; v_call: TRBV5-4; d_call: -; j_call: TRBJ2-5; cdr3_aa: CASRMERYQETQYF; cdr3_nt: TGTGCCAGCAGGATGGAGAGGTACCAAGAGACCCAGTACTTC
clone_size: -; v_call: TRBV12-3/TRBV12-4; d_call: -; j_call: TRBJ1-2; cdr3_aa: CVRSPGHGYSGYGYTF; cdr3_nt: TGTGTCAGAAGTCCGGGACATGGCTATTCAGGCTATGGCTACACCTTC
clone_size: -; v_call: TRBV29-1; d_call: -; j_call: TRBJ2-6; cdr3_aa: CSVEGIYSGAHVLTF; cdr3_nt: TGCAGCGTTGAAGGCATTTACTCTGGAGCCCACGTCCTGACTTTC
clone_size: -; v_call: TRBV29-1; d_call: TRBD1; j_call: TRBJ1-2; cdr3_aa: CSVPGTGNYSYTF; cdr3_nt: TGTAGTGTACCCGGGACAGGGAACTATAGCTACACCTTC
clone_size: -; v_call: TRBV6-2/TRBV6-3; d_call: -; j_call: TRBJ2-2; cdr3_aa: CASSTNPRDHTWVLFF; cdr3_nt: TGTGCCAGCAGTACAAACCCCCGGGATCACACCTGGGTGCTGTTTTTT
clone_size: -; v_call: TRBV4-3; d_call: TRBD2; j_call: TRBJ2-3; cdr3_aa: CASSQYLAGGPDTQYF; cdr3_nt: TGTGCCAGCAGCCAATATCTAGCGGGAGGGCCAGATACGCAGTATTTT
clone_size: -; v_call: TRBV6-5; d_call: TRBD1; j_call: TRBJ2-5; cdr3_aa: CASSYSWTGEAQYF; cdr3_nt: TGTGCCAGCAGTTACTCGTGGACAGGAGAGGCCCAGTACTTC
clone_size: -; v_call: TRBV4-1; d_call: -; j_call: TRBJ1-5; cdr3_aa: CASSQSSSIYSNQPQQF; cdr3_nt: TGCGCCAGTAGCCAGAGTAGCAGCATTTATAGCAATCAGCCCCAGCAATTT
clone_size: -; v_call: TRBV6-1; d_call: TRBD2; j_call: TRBJ2-1; cdr3_aa: CASSEYGLAGHNELFF; cdr3_nt: TGTGCCAGCAGTGAATATGGACTAGCAGGCCACAATGAGCTGTTCTTC
clone_size: -; v_call: TRBV20-1; d_call: -; j_call: TRBJ1-5; cdr3_aa: CSARDKPDFPNHPLHF; cdr3_nt: TGCAGTGCTAGAGACAAGCCGGACTTTCCCAATCATCCCCTGCATTTT
clone_size: -; v_call: TRBV6-2/TRBV6-3; d_call: TRBD2; j_call: TRBJ2-2; cdr3_aa: CASGASGRATGTGELFF; cdr3_nt: TGTGCCAGCGGAGCTAGCGGGAGAGCCACGGGTACCGGGGAGCTGTTTTTT
clone_size: -; v_call: TRBV1; d_call: -; j_call: TRBJ2-1; cdr3_aa: CISSQRKTASSYIEQFF; cdr3_nt: TGCATCAGCAGCCAACGGAAAACAGCAAGCTCCTACATTGAGCAGTTCTTC
clone_size: -; v_call: TRBV11-1; d_call: TRBD1; j_call: TRBJ1-2; cdr3_aa: CASSAGTGGPEGYGYTF; cdr3_nt: TGTGCCAGCAGCGCCGGGACAGGGGGCCCGGAGGGCTATGGCTACACCTTC
clone_size: many; v_call: TRBV5-1; d_call: -; j_call: TRBJ2-5; cdr3_aa: CASSWTDRETQYF; cdr3_nt: TGCGCCAGCAGCTGGACAGACCGGGAGACCCAGTACTTC
clone_size: -; v_call: TRBV4-3; d_call: TRBD2; j_call: TRBJ2-3; cdr3_aa: CASSQDLAGGPVTQYF; cdr3_nt: TGCGCCAGCAGCCAAGATCTGGCGGGAGGGCCAGTTACGCAGTATTTT
clone_size: -; v_call: TRBV4-1; d_call: TRBD1; j_call: TRBJ2-5; cdr3_aa: CANSRNPGQAKETQYF; cdr3_nt: TGCGCCAACAGCCGAAACCCGGGACAGGCTAAAGAGACCCAGTATTTC
clone_size: -; v_call: TRBV6-2/TRBV6-3; d_call: -; j_call: TRBJ2-2; cdr3_aa: CASSSLGTRFYSRLFF; cdr3_nt: TGTGCCAGCAGCTCCCTAGGGACACGATTCTATTCGCGACTGTTTTTT
clone_size: -; v_call: TRBV29-1; d_call: -; j_call: TRBJ2-3; cdr3_aa: CSVDSGELNTDTQYF; cdr3_nt: TGCAGCGTTGACTCGGGAGAGCTAAACACAGATACGCAGTATTTT
clone_size: -; v_call: TRBV4-2; d_call: TRBD2; j_call: TRBJ2-3; cdr3_aa: CASSQGLAGSSTDTQYF; cdr3_nt: TGTGCCAGCAGCCAAGGACTAGCGGGGAGTTCCACAGATACGCAGTATTTT
clone_size: -; v_call: TRBV6-2/TRBV6-3; d_call: -; j_call: TRBJ2-3; cdr3_aa: CPSSYTRRSSVTQYF; cdr3_nt: TGTCCCAGCAGTTACACTCGAAGGAGTTCAGTTACGCAGTATTTT
clone_size: few; v_call: TRBV29-1; d_call: -; j_call: TRBJ2-5; cdr3_aa: CSLEAGGETQYF; cdr3_nt: TGCAGCCTTGAAGCCGGTGGTGAGACCCAGTACTTC
clone_size: -; v_call: TRBV28; d_call: -; j_call: TRBJ2-1; cdr3_aa: CASSNLGARDEQFF; cdr3_nt: TGTGCCAGCAGTAACCTAGGGGCGAGAGATGAGCAGTTCTTC
clone_size: -; v_call: TRBV11-2; d_call: -; j_call: TRBJ1-2; cdr3_aa: CVNSLDRSGGYTF; cdr3_nt: TGTGTCAACAGCTTAGATAGGAGTGGTGGCTACACCTTC
clone_size: -; v_call: TRBV28; d_call: -; j_call: TRBJ2-6; cdr3_aa: CASSYGGYSWICWRANVLTF; cdr3_nt: TGTGCCAGTAGTTACGGCGGTTATTCCTGGATATGCTGGAGGGCCAACGTCCTGACTTTC
clone_size: few; v_call: TRBV5-5; d_call: -; j_call: TRBJ1-2; cdr3_aa: CANSLDGFYGYTF; cdr3_nt: TGTGCCAATAGCTTGGATGGGTTCTATGGCTACACCTTC
clone_size: -; v_call: TRBV28; d_call: -; j_call: TRBJ2-7; cdr3_aa: CASTLCGTSYEQYF; cdr3_nt: TGTGCCAGCACTTTGTGTGGGACCTCATACGAGCAGTACTTC
clone_size: many; v_call: TRBV6-1; d_call: -; j_call: TRBJ2-1; cdr3_aa: CASSGGFYDNEQFF; cdr3_nt: TGTGCCAGCAGTGGGGGGTTTTATGACAATGAGCAGTTCTTC
clone_size: once; v_call: TRBV7-9; d_call: -; j_call: TRBJ1-2; cdr3_aa: CASSFDAPSPYGYTF; cdr3_nt: TGTGCCAGCAGTTTCGATGCGCCTTCACCCTATGGCTACACCTTC
clone_size: -; v_call: TRBV5-5; d_call: TRBD1; j_call: TRBJ2-7; cdr3_aa: CASSHRDRGGEQYF; cdr3_nt: TGTGCCAGCAGCCACCGGGACAGGGGGGGCGAGCAGTATTTC
clone_size: -; v_call: TRBV28; d_call: -; j_call: TRBJ2-6; cdr3_aa: CACSYGGYSWIHWGDNVLTF; cdr3_nt: TGTGCCTGCAGTTACGGCGGCTATTCCTGGATACACTGGGGGGACAACGTCCTGACTTTC
clone_size: -; v_call: TRBV7-9; d_call: TRBD1; j_call: TRBJ1-1; cdr3_aa: CASSQGQGLDAEAFF; cdr3_nt: TGTGCCAGCAGTCAGGGACAGGGGTTGGACGCTGAAGCTTTCTTT
clone_size: -; v_call: TRBV28; d_call: -; j_call: TRBJ1-4; cdr3_aa: CANSWTRGLEKLFF; cdr3_nt: TGTGCCAACAGTTGGACAAGGGGATTGGAAAAACTGTTTTTT
clone_size: -; v_call: TRBV5-6; d_call: -; j_call: TRBJ2-7; cdr3_aa: CASTIAEQYF; cdr3_nt: TGTGCCAGCACCATAGCGGAGCAGTACTTC
clone_size: -; v_call: TRBV6-5; d_call: -; j_call: TRBJ2-7; cdr3_aa: CASSYTDPYEQYF; cdr3_nt: TGTGCCAGTAGTTACACAGACCCCTACGAGCAGTACTTC
clone_size: -; v_call: TRBV29-1; d_call: -; j_call: TRBJ2-5; cdr3_aa: CTVTDRFHGTQYF; cdr3_nt: TGCACCGTGACCGACAGGTTCCATGGGACCCAGTACTTC
clone_size: -; v_call: TRBV12-3/TRBV12-4; d_call: -; j_call: TRBJ2-2; cdr3_aa: CASFAYNGELFF; cdr3_nt: TGTGCCAGCTTCGCTTACAACGGGGAGCTGTTTTTT
clone_size: once; v_call: TRBV6-5; d_call: -; j_call: TRBJ1-5; cdr3_aa: CATKTGTQPQHF; cdr3_nt: TGTGCCACCAAGACAGGTACACAGCCCCAGCATTTT
clone_size: -; v_call: TRBV5-8; d_call: -; j_call: TRBJ1-3; cdr3_aa: CASSLSRNTINF; cdr3_nt: TGTGCCAGCAGCTTGAGTAGAAACACCATAAATTTT
clone_size: -; v_call: TRBV28; d_call: -; j_call: TRBJ2-4; cdr3_aa: CARSLYPLAKNIQYF; cdr3_nt: TGTGCCAGAAGTTTATATCCTCTAGCCAAAAACATTCAATACTTC
clone_size: -; v_call: TRBV11-3; d_call: -; j_call: TRBJ2-2; cdr3_aa: CASNKDGVYTGELFF; cdr3_nt: TGTGCCAGCAACAAGGACGGAGTATACACCGGTGAGCTGTTTTTT
clone_size: few; v_call: TRBV29-1; d_call: -; j_call: TRBJ2-7; cdr3_aa: CSVVWTDSYEQYF; cdr3_nt: TGTAGCGTGGTTTGGACAGACTCCTACGAGCAGTACTTC
clone_size: -; v_call: TRBV4-3; d_call: TRBD2; j_call: TRBJ2-1; cdr3_aa: CASRQDPAGAEYYEHFF; cdr3_nt: TGCGCCAGCAGGCAAGACCCAGCGGGAGCTGAATACTATGAGCACTTCTTC
clone_size: -; v_call: TRBV6-1; d_call: TRBD2; j_call: TRBJ2-1; cdr3_aa: CASSAMVAGGHNEQFF; cdr3_nt: TGTGCGAGCAGTGCTATGGTAGCGGGAGGGCATAATGAGCAGTTCTTC
clone_size: -; v_call: TRBV4-1; d_call: -; j_call: TRBJ2-7; cdr3_aa: CASSQESRQTHDQYF; cdr3_nt: TGCGCCAGCAGCCAAGAAAGTCGGCAGACCCACGATCAGTACTTC
clone_size: -; v_call: TRBV5-4; d_call: TRBD2; j_call: TRBJ2-7; cdr3_aa: CATSGAGGPPYEQYF; cdr3_nt: TGTGCCACCAGCGGCGCGGGGGGGCCGCCCTACGAGCAGTACTTC
clone_size: many; v_call: TRBV6-2/TRBV6-3; d_call: TRBD2; j_call: TRBJ2-5; cdr3_aa: CASRRGAQETQYF; cdr3_nt: TGTGCCAGCAGGCGGGGGGCGCAAGAGACCCAGTACTTC
clone_size: -; v_call: TRBV6-5; d_call: -; j_call: TRBJ1-2; cdr3_aa: CAGSYSILSGGYTF; cdr3_nt: TGTGCCGGCAGTTACTCGATCCTTTCTGGCGGCTACACCTTC
clone_size: once; v_call: TRBV29-1; d_call: -; j_call: TRBJ1-1; cdr3_aa: CSVFSQGTKAEAFF; cdr3_nt: TGCAGCGTCTTCAGTCAGGGAACTAAAGCTGAAGCTTTCTTT
clone_size: -; v_call: TRBV10-3; d_call: -; j_call: TRBJ2-7; cdr3_aa: CVISEWYGSYEQYF; cdr3_nt: TGTGTCATCAGTGAGTGGTACGGATCCTACGAGCAGTACTTC
clone_size: -; v_call: TRBV6-5; d_call: TRBD1; j_call: TRBJ1-2; cdr3_aa: CASSYIQGDGYTF; cdr3_nt: TGTGCGAGCAGTTACATACAGGGGGATGGCTACACCTTC
clone_size: -; v_call: TRBV5-6; d_call: -; j_call: TRBJ2-2; cdr3_aa: CTSNFGTGNSGGELFF; cdr3_nt: TGTACCAGCAACTTTGGAACCGGGAACTCAGGCGGGGAGCTGTTTTTT
clone_size: -; v_call: TRBV11-2; d_call: -; j_call: TRBJ1-2; cdr3_aa: CATSLATDYGCTF; cdr3_nt: -
clone_size: once; v_call: TRBV19; d_call: -; j_call: TRBJ2-1; cdr3_aa: CASSKGSWRAYNEQFF; cdr3_nt: TGTGCCAGTAGTAAAGGTAGCTGGAGGGCCTACAATGAGCAGTTCTTC
clone_size: -; v_call: TRBV10-3; d_call: -; j_call: TRBJ1-2; cdr3_aa: CDISGRDKADYGYTF; cdr3_nt: TGTGACATCAGTGGCCGGGACAAGGCCGACTATGGCTACACCTTC
clone_size: -; v_call: TRBV12-3/TRBV12-4; d_call: -; j_call: TRBJ1-3; cdr3_aa: CANSRPGSGIGSGNTIYF; cdr3_nt: TGTGCCAACAGTCGTCCCGGGTCAGGGATCGGCTCTGGAAACACTATATATTTT
clone_size: many; v_call: TRBV6-1; d_call: -; j_call: TRBJ2-1; cdr3_aa: CASTRNAGFNNEQFF; cdr3_nt: TGTGCCAGCACGCGTAACGCGGGCTTCAACAATGAGCAGTTCTTC
clone_size: many; v_call: TRBV7-9; d_call: TRBD1; j_call: TRBJ2-3; cdr3_aa: CASSTRDRRTDTQYF; cdr3_nt: TGTGCCAGCAGCACTCGGGACAGACGCACAGATACGCAGTATTTT